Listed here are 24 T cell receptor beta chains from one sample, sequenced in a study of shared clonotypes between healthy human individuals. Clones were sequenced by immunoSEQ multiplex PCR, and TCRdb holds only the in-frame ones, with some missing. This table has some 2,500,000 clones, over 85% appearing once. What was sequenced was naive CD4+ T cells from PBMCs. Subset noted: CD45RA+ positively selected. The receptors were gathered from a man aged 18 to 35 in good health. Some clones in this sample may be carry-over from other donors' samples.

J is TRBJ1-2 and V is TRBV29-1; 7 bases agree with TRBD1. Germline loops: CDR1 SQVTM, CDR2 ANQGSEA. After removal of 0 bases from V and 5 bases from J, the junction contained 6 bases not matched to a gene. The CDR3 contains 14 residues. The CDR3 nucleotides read TGCAGCGTTGAAGAACAGGGGAGGGGGTATGGCTACACCTTC. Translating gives CSVEEQGRGYGYTF.

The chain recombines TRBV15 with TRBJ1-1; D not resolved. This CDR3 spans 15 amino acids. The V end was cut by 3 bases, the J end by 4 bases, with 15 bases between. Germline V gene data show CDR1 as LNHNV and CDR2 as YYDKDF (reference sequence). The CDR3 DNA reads TGTGCCACCAGCAGGCTTTCCGGATCCAGCACTGAAGCTTTCTTT. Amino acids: CATSRLSGSSTEAFF.

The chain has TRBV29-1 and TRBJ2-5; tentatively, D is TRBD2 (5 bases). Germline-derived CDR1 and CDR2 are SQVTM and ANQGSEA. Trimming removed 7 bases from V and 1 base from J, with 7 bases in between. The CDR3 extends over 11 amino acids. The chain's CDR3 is CSERTQETQYF. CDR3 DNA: TGCAGCGAGCGGACCCAAGAGACCCAGTACTTC.

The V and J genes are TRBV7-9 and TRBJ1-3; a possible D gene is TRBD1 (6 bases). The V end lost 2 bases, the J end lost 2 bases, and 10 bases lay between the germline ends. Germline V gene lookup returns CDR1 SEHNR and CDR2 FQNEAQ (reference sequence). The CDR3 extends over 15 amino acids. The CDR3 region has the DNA TGTGCCAGCAGCTTAACGCCAGGGGCTGGAAACACCATATATTTT. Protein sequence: CASSLTPGAGNTIYF.

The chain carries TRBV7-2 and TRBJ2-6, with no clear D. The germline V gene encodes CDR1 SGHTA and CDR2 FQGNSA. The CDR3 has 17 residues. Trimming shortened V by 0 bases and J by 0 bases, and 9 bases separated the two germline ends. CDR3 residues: CASSLASGSSGANVLTF. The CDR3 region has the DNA TGTGCCAGCAGCTTAGCGTCGGGTAGCTCTGGGGCCAACGTCCTGACTTTC.

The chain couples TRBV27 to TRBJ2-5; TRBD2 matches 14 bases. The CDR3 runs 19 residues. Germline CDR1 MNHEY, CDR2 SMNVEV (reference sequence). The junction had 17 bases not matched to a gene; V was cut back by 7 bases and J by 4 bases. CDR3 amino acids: CASTTNGLAGGAFPETQYF. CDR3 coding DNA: TGTGCCAGCACCACTAACGGACTAGCGGGAGGCGCCTTCCCAGAGACCCAGTACTTC.

The CDR3 coding sequence is TGCGCCAGCAGCGACGACAGGGTGAATGAAAAACTGTTTTTT. Translation gives CASSDDRVNEKLFF. The chain combines TRBV5-1 with TRBJ1-4, with TRBD1 identical over 7 bases. V lost 4 bases and J lost 5; bases outside the gene matches: 5. CDR1 is SGHRS and CDR2 is YFSETQ in the germline V gene. The CDR3 is made up of 14 amino acids.

The CDR3 reads CASSGGLAGKSAEQFF. CDR3 sequence (DNA): TGCGCCAGCAGCGGGGGACTAGCGGGAAAATCGGCTGAGCAGTTCTTC. The chain is built from TRBV4-1 and TRBJ2-1, with 13 bases that match TRBD2. After removal of 5 bases from V and 9 bases from J, the junction contained 10 bases not matched to a gene. Germline V CDR1 and CDR2: MGHRA, YSYEKL. The CDR3 contains 16 residues.

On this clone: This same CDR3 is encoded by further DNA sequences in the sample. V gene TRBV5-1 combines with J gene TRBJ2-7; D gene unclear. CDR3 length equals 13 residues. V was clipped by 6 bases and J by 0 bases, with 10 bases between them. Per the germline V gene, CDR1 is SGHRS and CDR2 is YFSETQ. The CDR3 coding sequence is TGCGCCAGCACCGGCGGTAGCTCCTACGAGCAGTACTTC. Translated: CASTGGSSYEQYF. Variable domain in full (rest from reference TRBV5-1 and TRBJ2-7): KAGVTQTPRYLIKTRGQQVTLSCSPISGHRSVSWYQQTPGQGLQFLFEYFSETQRNKGNFPGRFSGRQFSNSRSEMNVSTLELGDSALYLCASTGGSSYEQYFGPGTRLTVT.

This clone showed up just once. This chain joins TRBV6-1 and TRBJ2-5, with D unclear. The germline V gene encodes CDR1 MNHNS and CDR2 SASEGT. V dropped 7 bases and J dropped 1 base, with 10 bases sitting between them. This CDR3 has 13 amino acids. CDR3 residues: CASTQDLQETQYF. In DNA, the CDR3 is TGTGCCAGCACCCAGGACCTCCAAGAGACCCAGTACTTC.

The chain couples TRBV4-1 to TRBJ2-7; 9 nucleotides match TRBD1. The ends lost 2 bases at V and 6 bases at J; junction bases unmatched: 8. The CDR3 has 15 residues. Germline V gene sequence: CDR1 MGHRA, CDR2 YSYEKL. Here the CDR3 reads CASSQFGTGIFEQYF. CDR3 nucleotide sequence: TGCGCCAGCAGCCAATTCGGGACAGGGATATTCGAGCAGTACTTC.

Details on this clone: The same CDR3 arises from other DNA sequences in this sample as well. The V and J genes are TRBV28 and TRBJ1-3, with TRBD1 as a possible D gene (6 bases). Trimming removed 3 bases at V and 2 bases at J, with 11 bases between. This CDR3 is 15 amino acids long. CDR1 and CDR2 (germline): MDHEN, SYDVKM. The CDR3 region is CASSFRPGAGNTIYF. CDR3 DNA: TGTGCCAGCAGTTTTCGTCCAGGGGCTGGAAACACCATATATTTT. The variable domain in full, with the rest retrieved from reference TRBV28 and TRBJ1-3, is DVKVTQSSRYLVKRTGEKVFLECVQDMDHENMFWYRQDPGLGLRLIYFSYDVKMKEKGDIPEGYSVSREKKERFSLILESASTNQTSMYLCASSFRPGAGNTIYFGEGSWLTVV.

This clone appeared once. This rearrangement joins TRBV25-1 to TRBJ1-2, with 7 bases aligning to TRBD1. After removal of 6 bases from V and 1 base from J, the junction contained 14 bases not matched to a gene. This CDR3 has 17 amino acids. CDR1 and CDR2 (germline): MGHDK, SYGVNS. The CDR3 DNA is TGTGCCAGCAGAGCCCCCCTAAGACAGGGCCTTAACTATGGCTACACCTTC. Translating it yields CASRAPLRQGLNYGYTF.

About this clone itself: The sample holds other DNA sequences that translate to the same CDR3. The CDR3 coding sequence is TGTGCCAGCAGGCCCGGACAGAACACTGAAGCTTTCTTT. Encoded protein: CASRPGQNTEAFF. J is TRBJ1-1 and V is TRBV28, with a weak D call TRBD1 (5 bases). This CDR3 has 13 residues. The germline gives CDR1 MDHEN, CDR2 SYDVKM. V dropped 6 bases and J dropped 1 base, with 9 bases sitting between them. The variable domain in full, with the rest retrieved from reference TRBV28 and TRBJ1-1, is DVKVTQSSRYLVKRTGEKVFLECVQDMDHENMFWYRQDPGLGLRLIYFSYDVKMKEKGDIPEGYSVSREKKERFSLILESASTNQTSMYLCASRPGQNTEAFFGQGTRLTVV.

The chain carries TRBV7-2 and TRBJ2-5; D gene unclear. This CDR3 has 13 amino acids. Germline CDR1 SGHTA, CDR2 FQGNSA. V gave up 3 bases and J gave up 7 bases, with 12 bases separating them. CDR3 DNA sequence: TGTGCCAGCAGCTTGGTAGGGTGGGGGACCCAGTACTTC. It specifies CASSLVGWGTQYF.

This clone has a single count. CDR3 in DNA: TGTGCCAGCAGCCCCGGGTATAAGTACTTC. It translates to CASSPGYKYF. The chain combines TRBV5-7 with TRBJ2-5, with D hard to call. TRBV5-7 is treated as an ORF (open reading frame) with a function not yet certain. Trimming left V 4 bases short and J 12 bases short, with 10 bases between. There are 10 residues in the CDR3.

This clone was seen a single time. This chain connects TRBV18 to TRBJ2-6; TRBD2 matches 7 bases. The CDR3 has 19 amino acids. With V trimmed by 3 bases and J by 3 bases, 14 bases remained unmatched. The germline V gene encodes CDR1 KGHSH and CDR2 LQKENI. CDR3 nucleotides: TGTGCCAGCTCACCCACTCTGGGGCGGGAGATGCATGGGGCCAACGTCCTGACTTTC. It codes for CASSPTLGREMHGANVLTF.

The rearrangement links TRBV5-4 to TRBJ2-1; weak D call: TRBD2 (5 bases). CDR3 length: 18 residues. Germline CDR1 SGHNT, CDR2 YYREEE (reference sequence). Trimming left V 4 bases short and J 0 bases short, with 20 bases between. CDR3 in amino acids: CASSPGSLGSPSYNEQFF. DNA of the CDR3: TGTGCCAGCAGCCCGGGGTCTTTGGGGAGCCCCTCCTACAATGAGCAGTTCTTC.

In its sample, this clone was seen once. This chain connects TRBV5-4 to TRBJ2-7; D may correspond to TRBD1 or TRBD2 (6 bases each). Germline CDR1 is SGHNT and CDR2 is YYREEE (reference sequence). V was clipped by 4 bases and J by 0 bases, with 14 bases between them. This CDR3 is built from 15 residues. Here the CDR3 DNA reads TGTGCCAGCAGCCCCTCGTCGGGGGCCTCCTACGAGCAGTACTTC. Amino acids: CASSPSSGASYEQYF.

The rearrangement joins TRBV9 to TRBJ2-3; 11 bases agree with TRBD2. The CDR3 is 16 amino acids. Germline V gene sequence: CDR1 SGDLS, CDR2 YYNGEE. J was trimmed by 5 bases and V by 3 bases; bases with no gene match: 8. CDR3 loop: CASSAYSGRAGDTQYF. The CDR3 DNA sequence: TGTGCCAGCAGCGCCTATAGCGGGAGGGCCGGAGATACGCAGTATTTT.

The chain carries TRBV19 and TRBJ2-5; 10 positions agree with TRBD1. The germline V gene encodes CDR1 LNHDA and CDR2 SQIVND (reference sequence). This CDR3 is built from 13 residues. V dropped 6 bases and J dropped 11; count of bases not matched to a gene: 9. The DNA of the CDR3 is TGTGCCAGTAGAGGGGACAGGGGATATAAGCAGTACTTC. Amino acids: CASRGDRGYKQYF.

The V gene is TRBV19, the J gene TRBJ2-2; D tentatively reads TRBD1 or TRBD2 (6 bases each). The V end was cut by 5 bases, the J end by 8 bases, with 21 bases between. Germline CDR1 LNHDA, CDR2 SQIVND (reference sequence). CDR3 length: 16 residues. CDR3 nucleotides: TGTGCCAGTAGTCCAAAGGGGGGCACCCGCTTTGGGGAGCTGTTTTTT. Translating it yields CASSPKGGTRFGELFF. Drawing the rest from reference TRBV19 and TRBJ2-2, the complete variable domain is DGGITQSPKYLFRKEGQNVTLSCEQNLNHDAMYWYRQDPGQGLRLIYYSQIVNDFQKGDIAEGYSVSREKKESFPLTVTSAQKNPTAFYLCASSPKGGTRFGELFFGEGSRLTVL.

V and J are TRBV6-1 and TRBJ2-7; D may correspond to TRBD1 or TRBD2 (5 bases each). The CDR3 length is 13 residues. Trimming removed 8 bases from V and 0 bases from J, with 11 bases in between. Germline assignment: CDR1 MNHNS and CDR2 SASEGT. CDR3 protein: CASEAGTSYEQYF. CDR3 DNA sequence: TGTGCCAGCGAGGCCGGGACCTCCTACGAGCAGTACTTC.

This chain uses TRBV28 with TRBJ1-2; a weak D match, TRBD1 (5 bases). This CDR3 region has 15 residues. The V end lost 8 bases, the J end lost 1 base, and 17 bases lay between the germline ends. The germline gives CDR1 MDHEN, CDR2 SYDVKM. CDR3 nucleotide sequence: TGTGCCAGCTTTGGAGGGACCCCGGGTAACTATGGCTACACCTTC. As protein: CASFGGTPGNYGYTF.